Below are 25 T cell receptor beta chains sequenced from a single sample in a study of cytomegalovirus exposure and HLA in healthy donors. Vbeta (60) and Jbeta (13) primers were used in the PCR. The assay was immunoSEQ multiplex PCR, and TCRdb's table has in-frame clones only and misses some. The repertoire holds some 170,000 clones, with roughly 80% as singletons. Sequenced material: PBMCs. Every receptor here comes from a man aged 18 to 29 in good health and CMV-seropositive.

This clone was seen only once. V is TRBV30 and J is TRBJ2-7; a weak D match, TRBD2 (6 bases). Germline V gene data show CDR1 as GTSNPN and CDR2 as SVGIG (reference sequence). The CDR3 length is 13 residues. The V end was cut by 4 bases, the J end by 0 bases, with 10 bases between. The CDR3 coding sequence is TGTGCCTGGAAGGACGGGAGCTCCTACGAGCAGTACTTC. This gives the protein CAWKDGSSYEQYF.

The rearrangement links TRBV10-3 to TRBJ2-7; 7 bases map to TRBD1. Looked up from germline, CDR1 is ENHRY and CDR2 is SYGVKD. This CDR3 has 15 residues. J lost 0 bases, V lost 3 bases, and 5 bases had no gene match. CDR3 DNA: TGTGCCATCAGTGACAGGGGGTTCAGCTCCTACGAGCAGTACTTC. Its protein product is CAISDRGFSSYEQYF.

This rearrangement joins TRBV9 to TRBJ1-1; possibly TRBD1 for D (6 bases). The CDR3 covers 15 residues. Germline V CDR1 and CDR2: SGDLS, YYNGEE. V lost 2 bases and J lost 1, with 12 bases in between. The chain's CDR3 is CASSVHQGSNTEAFF. The CDR3 DNA follows: TGTGCCAGCAGCGTCCATCAGGGGTCGAACACTGAAGCTTTCTTT.

This clone appeared a single time. V usage is TRBV11-2 and J usage is TRBJ1-1; TRBD1 aligns across 10 bases. CDR1 and CDR2 (germline): SGHAT, FQNNGV. The length of the CDR3 is 16 residues. The trim removed 1 base at V and 3 bases at J, leaving 5 bases unmatched. CDR3 DNA: TGTGCCAGCAGCTTAGCAACCGGGACAGGGGACACTGAAGCTTTCTTT. It specifies CASSLATGTGDTEAFF.

A note on this clone: An end of the junction differs from the germline gene, which may be a read error. This chain uses TRBV6-1 with TRBJ2-6, with 7 bases identical to TRBD1. CDR3 length: 18 amino acids. The V gene's germline CDR1 is MNHNS and CDR2 SASEGT. The DNA of the CDR3 is TGTGCCAGCAGTGAACAGGACAGGCTACAGGATGGGTCCAACGTCCTGACTTTC. It yields the protein CASSEQDRLQDGSNVLTF.

The rearrangement uses TRBV28 and TRBJ2-7; TRBD1 matches at 12 bases. The CDR3 runs to 15 residues. Germline CDR1 is MDHEN and CDR2 is SYDVKM. The trim removed 3 bases at V and 5 bases at J, leaving 5 bases unmatched. CDR3 residues: CASSFFGTGGNEQYF. DNA for the CDR3: TGTGCCAGCAGTTTTTTCGGGACAGGGGGCAACGAGCAGTACTTC.

The chain joins TRBV6-5 to TRBJ2-1; 10 bases align to TRBD2. Trimming at V came to 4 bases and at J to 6 bases, leaving 9 bases not matched to a gene. This CDR3 contains 16 residues. Germline CDR1 and CDR2: MNHEY and SVGAGI. This CDR3 is CASSLSGTSEINEQFF. For the CDR3, the DNA is TGTGCCAGCAGTTTAAGTGGGACTAGCGAGATCAATGAGCAGTTCTTC.

This clone was detected only once. The sample has other DNA sequences that encode this CDR3 too. In DNA, the CDR3 is TGTGCCAGCAGCTTAGCTCCGTGGGGGGGCCTCGACACGCAGTATTTT. Translated: CASSLAPWGGLDTQYF. This chain joins TRBV11-2 and TRBJ2-3, with a possible D match to TRBD2 (7 bases). CDR1 SGHAT and CDR2 FQNNGV come from the germline V gene. The CDR3 runs 16 residues. The V end lost 1 base, the J end lost 9 bases, and 20 bases lay between the germline ends.

The chain couples TRBV10-2 to TRBJ2-5, with D perhaps matching TRBD1 (6 bases). The DNA matches TRBJ2-7 better at its end, which makes the J call doubtful. CDR3 size: 14 residues. CDR1 is WSHSY and CDR2 is SAAADI in the germline V gene. CDR3 amino acids: CASSLTGLGYEQYF. As DNA, the CDR3 is TGCGCCAGCAGCTTGACAGGCCTAGGCTACGAGCAGTACTTC.

The rearrangement joins TRBV7-9 to TRBJ2-5; 8 bases line up with TRBD1. Germline V gives CDR1 SEHNR, CDR2 FQNEAQ (reference sequence). This CDR3 has 19 amino acids. Trimming at V came to 4 bases and at J to 1 base, leaving 17 bases not matched to a gene. CDR3 in amino acids: CASSSQGYSDRAAQETQYF. In DNA, the CDR3 is TGTGCCAGCAGCTCACAAGGATACTCGGACAGGGCGGCCCAAGAGACCCAGTACTTC.

This clone was found once. J is TRBJ2-7 and V is TRBV11-2; D is perhaps TRBD1 (5 bases). Germline loops: CDR1 SGHAT, CDR2 FQNNGV. V lost 1 base and J lost 2, with 9 bases in between. The CDR3 covers 14 residues. CDR3 protein: CASSLVGVAYEQYF. DNA for the CDR3: TGTGCCAGCAGCTTAGTAGGGGTGGCCTACGAGCAGTACTTC.

The chain recombines TRBV7-2 with TRBJ2-1; 12 bases map to TRBD2. Trimming took 5 bases from V and 4 from J; bases not matched to a gene: 6. The CDR3 has 16 amino acids. The V gene's germline CDR1 is SGHTA and CDR2 FQGNSA. The CDR3 is CASSRTSGVQYNEQFF. In DNA form, the CDR3 reads TGTGCCAGCAGCCGGACTAGCGGGGTCCAATACAATGAGCAGTTCTTC.

CDR3 region: CASSTTTGSNEQFF. For the CDR3, the DNA is TGTGCCAGCAGCACAACAACAGGGTCGAATGAGCAGTTCTTC. The chain links TRBV7-9 to TRBJ2-1; tentative D call: TRBD1 (6 bases). CDR3 length: 14 amino acids. Germline values: CDR1 SEHNR, CDR2 FQNEAQ (reference sequence). The ends were cut back, 5 bases at V and 7 bases at J, with 15 bases in the middle.

In the case of this clone: One end of the junction is discordant with germline, which a read error may explain. The rearrangement uses TRBV7-9 and TRBJ1-1; 7 bases agree with TRBD1. The CDR3 contains 12 residues. Germline V CDR1 and CDR2: SEHNR, FQNEAQ (reference sequence). The CDR3 DNA reads as TGTGTCAGCAGCTTGGCCACAGGGGTGGCTTTCTTT. This translates into CVSSLATGVAFF.

The CDR3 region has the DNA TGTGCCAGCAGCCCCTTCGCGGGGGCCACCTACGAGCAGTACTTC. Translation gives CASSPFAGATYEQYF. The genes are TRBV6-5 and TRBJ2-5, with D tentatively TRBD2 (7 bases). The J call may be incorrect, as the DNA end agrees better with TRBJ2-7. There are 15 residues in the CDR3. The germline CDR1 and CDR2 sequences are MNHEY and SVGAGI.

This clone has just a few counts. The chain is built from TRBV10-2 and TRBJ1-1; D not resolved. The germline CDR1 and CDR2 sequences are WSHSY and SAAADI. Trimming shortened V by 3 bases and J by 8 bases, and 10 bases separated the two germline ends. This CDR3 has 12 residues. CDR3 region: CASSELNWEAFF. The CDR3, as DNA: TGCGCCAGCAGTGAACTCAACTGGGAAGCTTTCTTT.

The CDR3 DNA follows: TGTGCCAGCAGCGAAACAGGGAACACTGAAGCTTTCTTT. Translation: CASSETGNTEAFF. V gene TRBV9 combines with J gene TRBJ1-1; D might be TRBD1 (5 bases). The CDR3 is 13 amino acids. CDR1 is SGDLS, CDR2 YYNGEE, per germline. The V gene lost 3 bases and the J gene lost 1 base, with 7 bases spanning the gap.

CDR3 residues: CASSLRTSSHEQYF. As DNA, the CDR3 is TGCGCCAGCAGCCTAAGGACTAGTAGCCACGAGCAGTACTTC. The rearrangement joins TRBV4-1 to TRBJ2-7; 7 nucleotides align to TRBD2. Germline V lookup: CDR1 MGHRA, CDR2 YSYEKL. This CDR3 region has 14 residues. The trim removed 4 bases at V and 5 bases at J, leaving 8 bases unmatched.

The chain uses TRBV6-5 and TRBJ1-1, with 11 bases lining up with TRBD1. After removal of 5 bases from V and 5 bases from J, the junction contained 7 bases not matched to a gene. The CDR3 covers 15 residues. Germline CDR1 reads MNHEY; CDR2 reads SVGAGI. This CDR3 reads CASSGGTGGRTEAFF. As DNA, the CDR3 is TGTGCCAGCAGTGGAGGGACAGGGGGTCGAACTGAAGCTTTCTTT.

J is TRBJ2-5 and V is TRBV25-1; D perhaps matches TRBD1 (7 bases). V dropped 3 bases and J dropped 4 bases, with 15 bases sitting between them. In germline, CDR1 is MGHDK, CDR2 SYGVNS. This CDR3 has 15 residues. CDR3 region: CASSERQGGRETQYF. Written as DNA, the CDR3 is TGTGCCAGCAGTGAGAGACAGGGAGGCAGAGAGACCCAGTACTTC.

The chain couples TRBV11-2 to TRBJ2-7; tentative D call: TRBD2 (6 bases). V was clipped by 2 bases and J by 5 bases, with 13 bases between them. In germline, CDR1 is SGHAT, CDR2 FQNNGV. This CDR3 has 14 amino acids. DNA of the CDR3: TGTGCCAGCAGCTTACCAGGGAGGCGCGACGAGCAGTACTTC. It is translated as CASSLPGRRDEQYF. The whole variable domain, remainder taken from reference TRBV11-2 and TRBJ2-7, is EAGVAQSPRYKIIEKRQSVAFWCNPISGHATLYWYQQILGQGPKLLIQFQNNGVVDDSQLPKDRFSAERLKGVDSTLKIQPAKLEDSAVYLCASSLPGRRDEQYFGPGTRLTVT.

This clone was seen once. This chain links TRBV7-9 with TRBJ1-1; D ambiguous. CDR3 size: 16 residues. The V end lost 5 bases, the J end lost 1 base, and 17 bases lay between the germline ends. Germline CDR1 and CDR2: SEHNR and FQNEAQ (reference sequence). The CDR3, as DNA: TGTGCCAGCAGCCCACTGAGGTGGAACCCGAACACTGAAGCTTTCTTT. Amino acids: CASSPLRWNPNTEAFF.

The chain is built from TRBV2 and TRBJ2-7, with 7 bases matching TRBD1. This CDR3 contains 16 residues. V gave up 5 bases and J gave up 2 bases; unmatched junction bases: 12. CDR1 SNHLY and CDR2 FYNNEI come from the germline V gene. The CDR3 spells CASSTQQGIRPYEQYF. The CDR3 DNA follows: TGTGCCAGCAGTACCCAACAGGGGATCCGTCCCTACGAGCAGTACTTC.

The chain employs TRBV19 and TRBJ1-1; TRBD1 might be the D (5 bases). V lost 3 bases and J lost 5, with 10 bases in between. There are 13 residues in the CDR3. CDR1 is LNHDA, CDR2 SQIVND, per germline (reference sequence). CDR3 loop: CASSMAGHTEAFF. Here the CDR3 DNA reads TGTGCCAGTAGTATGGCCGGACATACTGAAGCTTTCTTT.

The CDR3 region is CASSWGQGGSGANVLTF. Written as DNA, the CDR3 is TGTGCCAGTAGCTGGGGACAGGGAGGGTCCGGGGCCAACGTCCTGACTTTC. The chain joins TRBV19 to TRBJ2-6; 9 bases agree with TRBD1. This CDR3 region has 17 residues. With 6 bases clipped from V and 4 bases from J, the junction kept 10 bases outside the gene matches. CDR1 and CDR2 (germline): LNHDA, SQIVND (reference sequence).